The rows below give T cell receptor beta chains drawn from one sample of a study of blood T cell repertoires in COVID-19. Sequenced by immunoSEQ multiplex PCR; TCRdb stores in-frame clones only, minus some. The data contain approximately 400,000 clones, 80% to 95% of them singletons. Sequences were obtained from PBMCs or T cells enriched from blood (not recorded which). The receptors were gathered from a woman aged 40-49 years who had been exposed to COVID-19. The CDR3 runs from the conserved cysteine through the conserved F or W. The D gene is left open where the match is weak. Rows may omit the clone size; those that give it use once, few, many or a size class.

J gene | clone size | D gene | V gene | CDR3 protein | CDR3 DNA
TRBJ1-3 | NA | TRBD1 | TRBV6-5 | CASVQGYGNTIYF | TGTGCCAGCGTACAGGGGTACGGAAACACCATATATTTT
TRBJ2-1 | NA | NA | TRBV9 | CASSLSEGVYNEQFF | TGTGCCAGCAGCCTCTCCGAGGGAGTCTACAATGAGCAGTTCTTC
TRBJ2-7 | NA | TRBD1 | TRBV7-2 | CASSLQGGVHEQYF | TGTGCCAGCAGCTTACAAGGGGGCGTACACGAGCAGTACTTC
TRBJ2-7 | NA | TRBD2 | TRBV19 | CASSTGLASYEQYF | TGTGCCAGTAGTACGGGACTAGCGTCCTACGAGCAGTACTTC
TRBJ1-3 | NA | NA | TRBV19 | CASSVGQASGNTIYF | TGTGCCAGTAGTGTGGGGCAGGCCTCTGGAAACACCATATATTTT
TRBJ2-5 | NA | NA | TRBV7-2 | CASSFRTPEETQYF | TGTGCCAGCAGCTTTAGGACACCTGAAGAGACCCAGTACTTC
TRBJ1-2 | NA | TRBD1 | TRBV19 | CASSSQGGYGYTF | TGTGCCAGTAGTTCCCAGGGGGGTTATGGCTACACCTTC
TRBJ1-6 | once | NA | TRBV19 | CASSIQGTASPLHF | TGTGCCAGTAGTATTCAGGGGACGGCTTCACCCCTCCACTTT
TRBJ2-1 | NA | TRBD2 | TRBV24-1 | CATSDLPGGKDEQFF | TGTGCCACCAGTGATTTACCGGGAGGGAAGGATGAGCAGTTCTTC
TRBJ1-1 | NA | NA | TRBV10-2 | CASSDQRGPRLMNTEAFF | TGCGCCAGCAGTGACCAAAGAGGACCCAGACTAATGAACACTGAAGCTTTCTTT
TRBJ1-3 | NA | NA | TRBV3-1/TRBV3-2 | CASSPHREMYSGNTIYF | TGTGCCAGCAGCCCACACAGGGAAATGTATTCTGGAAACACCATATATTTT
TRBJ1-1 | NA | NA | TRBV7-2 | CASSFWRGNTEAFF | TGTGCCAGCAGCTTTTGGAGGGGGAACACTGAAGCTTTCTTT
TRBJ1-4 | NA | TRBD1 | TRBV18 | CASSPGQGRDEKLFF | TGTGCCAGCTCACCCGGACAGGGCAGGGATGAAAAACTGTTTTTT
TRBJ2-2 | NA | NA | TRBV27 | CASSFYSGRTANTGELFF | TGTGCCAGCAGTTTCTATTCGGGCAGGACAGCGAACACCGGGGAGCTGTTTTTT
TRBJ2-1 | NA | NA | TRBV5-6 | CASSEGGYNEQFF | TGTGCCAGCTCGGAGGGCGGATACAATGAGCAGTTCTTC
TRBJ2-5 | NA | TRBD1 | TRBV7-9 | CASSSPSDRGLETQYF | TGTGCCAGCAGCTCGCCCTCAGACAGGGGGCTGGAGACCCAGTACTTC
TRBJ2-1 | NA | TRBD1 | TRBV5-1 | CASSLVGRGMNEQFF | TGCGCCAGCAGCTTGGTTGGCAGGGGGATGAATGAGCAGTTCTTC
TRBJ1-2 | NA | NA | TRBV19 | CASNGYRTQGYGYTF | TGTGCCAGTAATGGCTACAGGACTCAGGGGTATGGCTACACCTTC
TRBJ2-1 | NA | NA | TRBV18 | CASSPITTGTHNEQFF | TGTGCCAGCTCACCTATCACCACCGGGACTCACAATGAGCAGTTCTTC
TRBJ2-3 | NA | NA | TRBV21-1 | CATLRHTDTQYF | TGTGCCACCCTACGCCACACAGATACGCAGTATTTT
TRBJ1-6 | NA | NA | TRBV7-2 | CASSLASRDSPLHF | TGTGCCAGCAGCTTAGCGTCGAGGGATTCACCCCTCCACTTT
TRBJ2-3 | NA | TRBD2 | TRBV27 | CASSLYGSGGPTDTQYF | TGTGCCAGCAGTTTATATGGTAGCGGGGGGCCCACAGATACGCAGTATTTT
TRBJ2-3 | NA | TRBD1 | TRBV2 | CASSEVPQGYTDTQYF | TGTGCCAGCAGTGAAGTTCCACAGGGGTACACAGATACGCAGTATTTT
TRBJ2-7 | NA | TRBD2 | TRBV7-2 | CASSLVATSVYEQYF | TGTGCCAGCAGCTTAGTGGCGACTAGCGTCTACGAGCAGTACTTC
TRBJ1-1 | NA | TRBD1 | TRBV7-2 | CASSPPKGATEAFF | TGTGCCAGCAGCCCGCCGAAGGGGGCCACTGAAGCTTTCTTT
TRBJ1-1 | once | NA | TRBV19 | CASSVGGVNTEAFF | TGTGCCAGTAGCGTCGGAGGGGTGAACACTGAAGCTTTCTTT
TRBJ2-7 | NA | TRBD2 | TRBV5-4 | CASSSGGGAYEQYF | TGTGCCAGCAGCTCGGGCGGGGGGGCGTACGAGCAGTACTTC
TRBJ1-2 | few | NA | TRBV6-4 | CASSDSTADGYTF | TGTGCCAGCAGTGACTCGACGGCGGATGGCTACACCTTC
TRBJ1-6 | NA | TRBD1 | TRBV7-8 | CASSREGQGYSPLHF | TGTGCCAGCAGCCGAGAGGGACAGGGGTATTCACCCCTCCACTTT
TRBJ1-5 | NA | NA | TRBV24-1 | CATSDSQRRQPQHF | TGTGCCACCAGTGATTCCCAGCGGCGGCAGCCCCAGCATTTT
TRBJ1-2 | NA | TRBD1 | TRBV12-3/TRBV12-4 | CASSFRQGAGYTF | TGTGCCAGCAGTTTTAGGCAGGGGGCTGGCTACACCTTC
TRBJ2-3 | NA | TRBD2 | TRBV2 | CASSEAGRDTQYF | TGTGCCAGCAGTGAAGCCGGGAGGGATACGCAGTATTTT
TRBJ2-5 | NA | NA | TRBV7-9 | CASSHPPGMETQYF | TGTGCCAGCAGCCATCCTCCAGGGATGGAGACCCAGTACTTC
TRBJ1-2 | NA | NA | TRBV24-1 | CATSGLGASGGYTF | TGTGCCACCAGTGGATTGGGGGCCTCCGGTGGCTACACCTTC
TRBJ1-5 | NA | TRBD1 | TRBV5-1 | CASSLGGQDQPQHF | TGCGCCAGCAGCTTAGGGGGCCAAGATCAGCCCCAGCATTTT
TRBJ2-2 | NA | NA | TRBV2 | CASRIRTAGGELFF | TGTGCCAGCAGGATTAGGACAGCCGGCGGGGAGCTGTTTTTT
TRBJ1-6 | few | TRBD1 | TRBV6-6 | CASTRQGVGSSYNSPLHF | TGTGCCAGCACTCGGCAGGGGGTGGGGAGCTCCTATAATTCACCCCTCCACTTT
TRBJ1-2 | NA | NA | TRBV2 | CASRQVEGYTF | TGTGCCAGCCGACAGGTGGAAGGCTACACCTTC
TRBJ2-1 | NA | TRBD2 | TRBV3-1/TRBV3-2 | CASSQDRTSGSFSYNEQFF | TGTGCCAGCAGCCAAGATAGGACTAGCGGGAGTTTTTCCTACAATGAGCAGTTCTTC
TRBJ2-7 | NA | TRBD2 | TRBV14 | CASSPLGEGGSYEQYF | TGTGCCAGCAGCCCTCTAGGGGAGGGCGGCTCATACGAGCAGTACTTC
TRBJ2-1 | NA | TRBD1 | TRBV9 | CASSPRDRGQSEQFF | TGTGCCAGCAGCCCGCGGGACAGGGGGCAAAGTGAGCAGTTCTTC
TRBJ2-3 | NA | TRBD2 | TRBV19 | CASSIDGPAGGLDTQYF | TGTGCCAGTAGTATAGATGGCCCGGCGGGGGGGCTGGATACGCAGTATTTT
TRBJ1-2 | NA | TRBD1 | TRBV11-3 | CASSLGGQDYYGYTF | TGTGCCAGCAGCTTAGGAGGACAGGACTACTATGGCTACACCTTC
TRBJ1-2 | NA | TRBD1 | TRBV4-3 | CASSQRQGSNYGYTF | TGCGCCAGCAGCCAACGACAGGGGTCCAACTATGGCTACACCTTC
TRBJ2-1 | NA | NA | TRBV12-3/TRBV12-4 | CASSFSYNEQFF | TGTGCCAGCAGTTTTTCGTACAATGAGCAGTTCTTC
TRBJ1-2 | NA | NA | TRBV18 | CASSPPGLGYGYTF | TGTGCCAGCTCACCACCGGGGCTGGGCTATGGCTACACCTTC
TRBJ1-1 | NA | NA | TRBV3-1/TRBV3-2 | CASSPLGGLNTEAFF | TGTGCCAGCAGCCCACTGGGGGGTCTGAACACTGAAGCTTTCTTT
TRBJ1-5 | NA | NA | TRBV7-9 | CASSLEDWADSNQPQHF | TGTGCCAGCAGCTTAGAGGATTGGGCAGATAGCAATCAGCCCCAGCATTTT
TRBJ2-1 | NA | TRBD2 | TRBV18 | CASSRISGGAQDNEQFF | TGTGCCAGCTCACGGATTAGCGGGGGGGCCCAAGATAATGAGCAGTTCTTC
TRBJ2-1 | NA | TRBD2 | TRBV3-1/TRBV3-2 | CASSQLAVVNEQFF | TGTGCCAGCAGCCAACTAGCGGTCGTGAATGAGCAGTTCTTC
TRBJ2-1 | NA | TRBD1 | TRBV27 | CASSFGQGTGYNEQFF | TGTGCCAGCAGTTTTGGCCAAGGGACAGGGTACAATGAGCAGTTCTTC
TRBJ2-6 | NA | NA | TRBV19 | CASSKQGTGANVLTF | TGTGCCAGTAGTAAACAGGGTACCGGGGCCAACGTCCTGACTTTC
TRBJ1-2 | NA | NA | TRBV15 | CATSPAGGTGYGYTF | TGTGCCACCAGCCCCGCCGGGGGGACGGGATATGGCTACACCTTC
TRBJ2-7 | NA | TRBD2 | TRBV5-1 | CASSLQRGAYEQYF | TGCGCCAGCAGCTTACAGCGGGGGGCCTACGAGCAGTACTTC
TRBJ2-7 | NA | NA | TRBV5-6 | CASSFGTAGYEQYF | TGTGCCAGCAGCTTCGGTACAGCAGGCTACGAGCAGTACTTC
TRBJ1-1 | few | NA | TRBV19 | CASTLQGGDFGPRMNTEAFF | TGTGCCAGTACTCTCCAAGGCGGGGATTTCGGGCCGAGAATGAACACTGAAGCTTTCTTT
TRBJ1-5 | NA | NA | TRBV7-3 | CASSLTGGATQPQHF | TGTGCCAGCAGCTTAACGGGAGGCGCCACTCAGCCCCAGCATTTT
TRBJ1-1 | NA | NA | TRBV19 | CASSQQGYTEAFF | TGTGCCAGTAGTCAACAGGGCTACACTGAAGCTTTCTTT
TRBJ2-7 | NA | NA | TRBV7-9 | CASSATYEQYF | TGTGCCAGCAGCGCGACCTACGAGCAGTACTTC
TRBJ1-2 | NA | NA | TRBV3-1/TRBV3-2 | CASSQGPYGYTF | TGTGCCAGCAGCCAGGGCCCCTATGGCTACACCTTC